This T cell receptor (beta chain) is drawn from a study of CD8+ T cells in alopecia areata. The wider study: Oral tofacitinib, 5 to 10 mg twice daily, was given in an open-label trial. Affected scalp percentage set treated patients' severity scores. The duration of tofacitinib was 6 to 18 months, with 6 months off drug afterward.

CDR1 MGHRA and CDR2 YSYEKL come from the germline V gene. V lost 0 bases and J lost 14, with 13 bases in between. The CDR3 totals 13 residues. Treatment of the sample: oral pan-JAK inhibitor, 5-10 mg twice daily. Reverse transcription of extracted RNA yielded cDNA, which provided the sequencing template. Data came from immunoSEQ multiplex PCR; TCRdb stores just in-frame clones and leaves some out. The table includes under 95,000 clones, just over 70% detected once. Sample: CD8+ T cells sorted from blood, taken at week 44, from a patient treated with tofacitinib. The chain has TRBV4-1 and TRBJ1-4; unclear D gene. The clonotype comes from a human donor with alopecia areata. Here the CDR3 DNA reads TGCGCCAGCAGCCAAGATCAAACGCGCGGTCTGTTTTTT. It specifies CASSQDQTRGLFF.